Each of the 14 T cell receptor beta chains below was sequenced from the same sample in a study of shared clonotypes between healthy human individuals. TCRdb's table, derived via immunoSEQ multiplex PCR, lists solely in-frame clones and lacks some. The sample lists under 2,500,000 clones, around 95% occurring once. The sequenced sample consisted of naive CD4+ T cells sorted from blood. The subset: CD45RA+ positively selected. These receptors were taken from a man aged 18 to 29 in good health.

The rearrangement links TRBV4-3 to TRBJ2-7, with D maybe TRBD2 (6 bases). CDR1 and CDR2 (germline): LGHNA, YSLEER. The V and J ends lost 0 bases and 2 bases respectively, with 8 bases between them. The length of the CDR3 is 14 residues. CDR3 bases: TGCGCCAGCAGCCAAGAGAGACTAGCCTACGAGCAGTACTTC. It codes for CASSQERLAYEQYF.

This clone has a handful of counts. The chain has TRBV2 and TRBJ1-2; TRBD1 is a possible D gene (6 bases). Trimming left V 6 bases short and J 8 bases short, with 16 bases between. The germline CDR1 and CDR2 sequences are SNHLY and FYNNEI. The CDR3 contains 13 residues. The CDR3: CASSPSGAAGYTF. The CDR3 DNA reads TGTGCCAGCAGCCCCTCGGGGGCCGCGGGCTACACCTTC. Variable domain in full (rest from reference TRBV2 and TRBJ1-2): EPEVTQTPSHQVTQMGQEVILRCVPISNHLYFYWYRQILGQKVEFLVSFYNNEISEKSEIFDDQFSVERPDGSNFTLKIRSTKLEDSAMYFCASSPSGAAGYTFGSGTRLTVV.

V gene TRBV5-1 combines with J gene TRBJ2-2; TRBD2 aligns across 10 bases. CDR3 length equals 17 residues. J lost 0 bases, V lost 4 bases, and 6 bases had no gene match. From germline, CDR1 is SGHRS and CDR2 YFSETQ. The CDR3 DNA reads TGCGCCAGCAGCACCACCACTAGCGGGGCGAACACCGGGGAGCTGTTTTTT. Its protein product is CASSTTTSGANTGELFF.

The V and J genes are TRBV7-8 and TRBJ2-5, with 9 bases aligning to TRBD2. Trimming took 6 bases from V and 2 from J; bases not matched to a gene: 4. CDR3 length: 14 amino acids. The germline V gene has CDR1 SGHVS and CDR2 FQNEAQ. CDR3 bases: TGTGCCAGCAGTGGGCGGGAGGGGCAAGAGACCCAGTACTTC. This codes for CASSGREGQETQYF.

The gene calls are TRBV10-1 and TRBJ1-1; no firm D call. The germline gives CDR1 WNHNN, CDR2 SYGVQD (reference sequence). V was clipped by 6 bases and J by 0 bases, with 8 bases between them. The CDR3 extends over 13 amino acids. DNA of the CDR3: TGCGCCAGCAGGGATACAATGAACACTGAAGCTTTCTTT. Translation: CASRDTMNTEAFF.

The rearrangement joins TRBV27 to TRBJ1-5; 7 bases align to TRBD1. Trimming cost V 6 bases and J 4 bases; bases outside gene matches: 9. The CDR3 has 15 amino acids. The germline V gene encodes CDR1 MNHEY and CDR2 SMNVEV (reference sequence). The CDR3 region is CASRPMTGFNQPQHF. CDR3 coding DNA: TGTGCCAGCAGGCCAATGACAGGGTTTAATCAGCCCCAGCATTTT.

The gene calls are TRBV4-3 and TRBJ2-1; 7 bases are shared with TRBD2. Per germline, CDR1 LGHNA and CDR2 YSLEER. The ends lost 6 bases at V and 7 bases at J; junction bases unmatched: 9. The CDR3 loop spans 14 amino acids. In DNA, the CDR3 is TGCGCCAGCAGGCCCGGGCTAGCGGTTAATGAGCAGTTCTTC. Protein product: CASRPGLAVNEQFF.

This chain connects TRBV28 to TRBJ2-1, with D maybe TRBD2 (5 bases). The CDR3 has 14 amino acids. Germline V gives CDR1 MDHEN, CDR2 SYDVKM. Trimming removed 1 base from V and 7 bases from J, with 11 bases in between. In DNA form, the CDR3 reads TGTGCCAGCAGTTTATCTAAAAGAGGGAATGAGCAGTTCTTC. It yields the protein CASSLSKRGNEQFF. The full variable domain, rest sourced from reference TRBV28 and TRBJ2-1, is DVKVTQSSRYLVKRTGEKVFLECVQDMDHENMFWYRQDPGLGLRLIYFSYDVKMKEKGDIPEGYSVSREKKERFSLILESASTNQTSMYLCASSLSKRGNEQFFGPGTRLTVL.

The chain combines TRBV29-1 with TRBJ2-3; 9 bases line up with TRBD1. The CDR3 consists of 11 residues. Germline V gene lookup returns CDR1 SQVTM and CDR2 ANQGSEA. With V trimmed by 6 bases and J by 9 bases, 4 bases remained unmatched. DNA for the CDR3: TGCAGCGTGGACAGGGGAAAGACGCAGTATTTT. Translating gives CSVDRGKTQYF.

The CDR3 nucleotides read TGCGCCAGCAGCTCCCTGACAGGGAGGGATGAAGCTTTCTTT. Its protein product is CASSSLTGRDEAFF. V and J are TRBV5-1 and TRBJ1-1; 7 nucleotides agree with TRBD1. The CDR3 loop spans 14 amino acids. Trimming removed 3 bases from V and 7 bases from J; junction bases left unmatched: 9. Germline-derived CDR1 and CDR2 are SGHRS and YFSETQ.

A note on this clone: This sample also contains other DNA sequences that code for the same CDR3. The chain employs TRBV2 and TRBJ2-7; D could derive from TRBD1 or TRBD2 (6 bases each). This CDR3 has 13 residues. V gave up 4 bases and J gave up 2 bases, with 9 bases separating them. Germline lookup yields CDR1 SNHLY and CDR2 FYNNEI. The CDR3 reads CASSVRGAYEQYF. CDR3 DNA sequence: TGTGCCAGCAGTGTTAGGGGGGCCTACGAGCAGTACTTC.

V is TRBV10-3 and J is TRBJ2-1; the D is unclear. CDR1 is ENHRY, CDR2 SYGVKD, per germline. The CDR3 covers 11 residues. V was clipped by 5 bases and J by 7 bases, with 6 bases between them. The CDR3 sequence is CAISNDNEQFF. The CDR3 DNA reads TGTGCCATCAGTAATGATAATGAGCAGTTCTTC.

The V and J genes are TRBV7-9 and TRBJ1-1; D is possibly TRBD1 (6 bases). Germline V gives CDR1 SEHNR, CDR2 FQNEAQ (reference sequence). The V end lost 1 base, the J end lost 7 bases, and 13 bases lay between the germline ends. The CDR3 contains 14 residues. The CDR3 region is CASSLEGGQFEAFF. CDR3 DNA: TGTGCCAGCAGCTTAGAGGGGGGGCAGTTTGAAGCTTTCTTT.

Details on this clone: Within the sample, other DNA sequences also encode this same CDR3. J is TRBJ2-3 and V is TRBV5-1; maybe TRBD2 (6 bases). This CDR3 contains 14 residues. The V gene lost 0 bases and the J gene lost 4 bases, with 9 bases spanning the gap. CDR1 and CDR2 (germline): SGHRS, YFSETQ. CDR3 residues: CASSLGLEADTQYF. CDR3 in DNA: TGCGCCAGCAGCTTGGGACTAGAAGCAGATACGCAGTATTTT.